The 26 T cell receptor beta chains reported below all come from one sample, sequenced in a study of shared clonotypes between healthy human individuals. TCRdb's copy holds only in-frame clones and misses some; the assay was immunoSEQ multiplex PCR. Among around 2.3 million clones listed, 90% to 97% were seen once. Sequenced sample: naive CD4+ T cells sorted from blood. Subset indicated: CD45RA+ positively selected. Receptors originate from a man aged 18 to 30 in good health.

In nucleotides, the CDR3 is TGCGCCAGCCACGATTTAGCGGGAAAAGAGACCCAGTACTTC. Translated, it gives CASHDLAGKETQYF. The rearrangement joins TRBV10-2 to TRBJ2-5; TRBD2 matches 8 bases. The V and J ends lost 8 bases and 3 bases, in that order; junction bases with no gene match: 8. This CDR3 comprises 14 residues. Germline V gene sequence: CDR1 WSHSY, CDR2 SAAADI.

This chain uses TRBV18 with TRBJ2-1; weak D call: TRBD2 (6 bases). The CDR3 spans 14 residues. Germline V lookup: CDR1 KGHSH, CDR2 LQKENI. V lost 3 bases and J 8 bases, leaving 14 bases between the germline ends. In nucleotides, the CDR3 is TGTGCCAGCTCACCCGGGAGACTTGGGGATGAGCAGTTCTTC. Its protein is CASSPGRLGDEQFF.

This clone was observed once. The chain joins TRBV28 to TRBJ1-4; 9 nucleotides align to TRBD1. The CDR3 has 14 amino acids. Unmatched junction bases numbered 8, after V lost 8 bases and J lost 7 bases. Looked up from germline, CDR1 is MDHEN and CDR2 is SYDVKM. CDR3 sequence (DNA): TGTGCCAGCGAACTGACAGGGGGAAGTGAAAAACTGTTTTTT. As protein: CASELTGGSEKLFF. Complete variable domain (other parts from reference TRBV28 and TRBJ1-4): DVKVTQSSRYLVKRTGEKVFLECVQDMDHENMFWYRQDPGLGLRLIYFSYDVKMKEKGDIPEGYSVSREKKERFSLILESASTNQTSMYLCASELTGGSEKLFFGSGTQLSVL.

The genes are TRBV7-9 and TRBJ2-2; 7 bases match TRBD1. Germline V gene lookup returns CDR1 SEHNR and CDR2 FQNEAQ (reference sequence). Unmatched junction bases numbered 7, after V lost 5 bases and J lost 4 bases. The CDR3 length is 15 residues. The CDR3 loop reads CASSRGQDSTGELFF. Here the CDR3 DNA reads TGTGCCAGCAGCAGAGGACAGGATTCCACCGGGGAGCTGTTTTTT.

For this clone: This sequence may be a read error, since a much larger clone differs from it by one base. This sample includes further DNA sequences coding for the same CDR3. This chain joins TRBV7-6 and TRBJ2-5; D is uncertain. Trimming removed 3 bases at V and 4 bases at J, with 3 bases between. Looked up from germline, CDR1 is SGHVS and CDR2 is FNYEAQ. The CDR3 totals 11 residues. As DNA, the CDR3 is TGTGCCAGCAGCTTGGTAGAGACCCAGTACTTC. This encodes CASSLVETQYF.

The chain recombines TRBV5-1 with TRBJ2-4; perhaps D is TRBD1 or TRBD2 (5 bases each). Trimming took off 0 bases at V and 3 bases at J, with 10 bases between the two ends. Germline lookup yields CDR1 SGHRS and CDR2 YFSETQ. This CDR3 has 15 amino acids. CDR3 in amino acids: CASSLAGAVKNIQYF. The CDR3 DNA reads TGCGCCAGCAGCTTGGCCGGGGCAGTCAAAAACATTCAGTACTTC.

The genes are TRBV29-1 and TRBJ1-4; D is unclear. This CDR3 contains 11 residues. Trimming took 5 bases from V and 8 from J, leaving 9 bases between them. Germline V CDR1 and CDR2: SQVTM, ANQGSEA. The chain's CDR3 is CSVPRNEKLFF. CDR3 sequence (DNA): TGCAGCGTTCCACGGAACGAAAAACTGTTTTTT.

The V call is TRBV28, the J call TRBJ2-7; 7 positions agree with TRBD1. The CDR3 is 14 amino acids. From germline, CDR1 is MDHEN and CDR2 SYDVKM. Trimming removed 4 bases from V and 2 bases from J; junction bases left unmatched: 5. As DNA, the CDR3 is TGTGCCAGCAGTTCGGGACAGAGCGCCTACGAGCAGTACTTC. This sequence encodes CASSSGQSAYEQYF.

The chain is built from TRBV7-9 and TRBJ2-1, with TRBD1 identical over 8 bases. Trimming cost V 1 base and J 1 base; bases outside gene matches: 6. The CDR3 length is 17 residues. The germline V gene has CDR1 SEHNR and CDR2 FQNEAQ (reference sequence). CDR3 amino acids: CASSLVVGTGSYNEQFF. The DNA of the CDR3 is TGTGCCAGCAGCTTAGTTGTCGGGACAGGATCCTACAATGAGCAGTTCTTC.

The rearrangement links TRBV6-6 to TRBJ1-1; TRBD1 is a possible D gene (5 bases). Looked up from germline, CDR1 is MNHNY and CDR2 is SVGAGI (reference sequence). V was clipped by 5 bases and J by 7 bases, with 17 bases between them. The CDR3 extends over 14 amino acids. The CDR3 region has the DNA TGTGCCAGCAGTCCCCAGGACTGGAGGGGTGAAGCTTTCTTT. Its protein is CASSPQDWRGEAFF.

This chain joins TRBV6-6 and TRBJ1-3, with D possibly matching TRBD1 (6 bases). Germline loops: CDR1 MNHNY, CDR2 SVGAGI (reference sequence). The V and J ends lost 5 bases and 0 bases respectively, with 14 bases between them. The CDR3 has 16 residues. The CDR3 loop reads CASSRRQDPSGNTIYF. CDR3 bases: TGTGCCAGCAGTCGCCGACAGGACCCCTCTGGAAACACCATATATTTT.

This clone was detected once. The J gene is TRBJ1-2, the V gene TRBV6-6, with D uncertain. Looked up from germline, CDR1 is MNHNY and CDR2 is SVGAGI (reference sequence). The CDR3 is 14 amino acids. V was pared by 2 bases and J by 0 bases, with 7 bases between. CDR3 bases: TGTGCCAGCAGTTACGCCACCCCTAACTATGGCTACACCTTC. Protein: CASSYATPNYGYTF.

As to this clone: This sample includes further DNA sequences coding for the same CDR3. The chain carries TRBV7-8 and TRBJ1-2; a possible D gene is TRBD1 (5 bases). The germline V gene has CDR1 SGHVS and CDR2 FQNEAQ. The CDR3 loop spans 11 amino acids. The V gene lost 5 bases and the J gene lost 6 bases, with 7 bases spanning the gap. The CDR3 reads CASSQGDGYTF. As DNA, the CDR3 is TGTGCCAGCAGCCAGGGTGATGGCTACACCTTC.

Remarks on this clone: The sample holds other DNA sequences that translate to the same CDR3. CDR3 in DNA: TGTGCCAGTAGTCCCCGGACAGGGAACACTGAAGCTTTCTTT. Protein product: CASSPRTGNTEAFF. J is TRBJ1-1 and V is TRBV19; 7 nucleotides agree with TRBD1. The trim removed 5 bases at V and 1 base at J, leaving 4 bases unmatched. The CDR3 sequence is 14 residues long. Germline CDR1 reads LNHDA; CDR2 reads SQIVND (reference sequence).

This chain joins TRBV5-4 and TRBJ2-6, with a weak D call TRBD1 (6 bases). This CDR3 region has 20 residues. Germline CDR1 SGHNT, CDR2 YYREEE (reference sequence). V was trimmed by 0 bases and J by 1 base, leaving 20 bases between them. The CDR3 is CASSLVRRGQSESGANVLTF. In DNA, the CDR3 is TGTGCCAGCAGCTTGGTACGCAGGGGCCAATCTGAATCTGGGGCCAACGTCCTGACTTTC.

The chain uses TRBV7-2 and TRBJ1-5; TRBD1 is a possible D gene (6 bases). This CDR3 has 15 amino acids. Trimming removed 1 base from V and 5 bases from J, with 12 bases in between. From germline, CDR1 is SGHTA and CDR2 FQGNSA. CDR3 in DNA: TGTGCCAGCAGCTTAGTTACAGGGATCGATCAGCCCCAGCATTTT. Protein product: CASSLVTGIDQPQHF.

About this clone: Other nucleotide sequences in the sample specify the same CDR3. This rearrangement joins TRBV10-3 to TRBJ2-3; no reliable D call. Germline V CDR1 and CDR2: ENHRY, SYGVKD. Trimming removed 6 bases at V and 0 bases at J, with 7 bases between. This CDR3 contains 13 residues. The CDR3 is CAIRDRSTDTQYF. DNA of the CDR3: TGTGCCATCAGGGACCGGAGCACAGATACGCAGTATTTT.

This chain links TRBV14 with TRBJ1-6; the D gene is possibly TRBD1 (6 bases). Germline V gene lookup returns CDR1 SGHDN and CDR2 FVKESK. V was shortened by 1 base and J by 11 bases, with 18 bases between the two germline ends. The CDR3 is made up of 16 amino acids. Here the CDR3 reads CASSQGPTGAGTPLHF. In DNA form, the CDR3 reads TGTGCCAGCAGCCAAGGCCCCACGGGGGCAGGAACACCCCTCCACTTT.

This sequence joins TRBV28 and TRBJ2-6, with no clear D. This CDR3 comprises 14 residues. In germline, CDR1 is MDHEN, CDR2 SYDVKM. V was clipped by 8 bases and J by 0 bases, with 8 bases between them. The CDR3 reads CASRAPSGANVLTF. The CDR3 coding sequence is TGTGCCAGCCGGGCCCCCTCTGGGGCCAACGTCCTGACTTTC.

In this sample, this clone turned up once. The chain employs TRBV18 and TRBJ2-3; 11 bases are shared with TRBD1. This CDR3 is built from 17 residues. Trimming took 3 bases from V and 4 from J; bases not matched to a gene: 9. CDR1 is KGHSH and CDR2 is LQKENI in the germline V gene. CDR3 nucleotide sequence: TGTGCCAGCTCACCCCGACCCTGGGACAGGGGGTCAGATACGCAGTATTTT. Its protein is CASSPRPWDRGSDTQYF.

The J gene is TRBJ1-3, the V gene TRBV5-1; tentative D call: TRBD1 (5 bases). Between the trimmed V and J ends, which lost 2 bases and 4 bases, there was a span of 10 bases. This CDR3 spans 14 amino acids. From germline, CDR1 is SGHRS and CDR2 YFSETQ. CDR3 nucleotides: TGCGCCAGCAGCTTCGGGACGAGGGGAAACACCATATATTTT. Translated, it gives CASSFGTRGNTIYF. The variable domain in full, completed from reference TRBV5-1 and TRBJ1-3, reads KAGVTQTPRYLIKTRGQQVTLSCSPISGHRSVSWYQQTPGQGLQFLFEYFSETQRNKGNFPGRFSGRQFSNSRSEMNVSTLELGDSALYLCASSFGTRGNTIYFGEGSWLTVV.

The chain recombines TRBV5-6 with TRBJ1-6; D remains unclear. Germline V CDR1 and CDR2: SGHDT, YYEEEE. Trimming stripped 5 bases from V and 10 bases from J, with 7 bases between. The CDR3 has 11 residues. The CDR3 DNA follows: TGTGCCAGCAGTCCTCGCTCACCCCTCCACTTT. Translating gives CASSPRSPLHF.

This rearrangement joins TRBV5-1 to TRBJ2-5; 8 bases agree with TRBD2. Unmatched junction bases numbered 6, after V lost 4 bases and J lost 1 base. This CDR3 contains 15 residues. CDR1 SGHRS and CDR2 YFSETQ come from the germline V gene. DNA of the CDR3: TGCGCCAGCAGCCAAAGCGGGGGCATCCAAGAGACCCAGTACTTC. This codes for CASSQSGGIQETQYF.

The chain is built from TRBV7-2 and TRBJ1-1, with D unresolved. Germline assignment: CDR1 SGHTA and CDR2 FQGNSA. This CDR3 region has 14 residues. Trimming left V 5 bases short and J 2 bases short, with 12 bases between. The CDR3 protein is CASSKTQVNTEAFF. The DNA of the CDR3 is TGTGCCAGCAGCAAAACGCAGGTTAACACTGAAGCTTTCTTT.

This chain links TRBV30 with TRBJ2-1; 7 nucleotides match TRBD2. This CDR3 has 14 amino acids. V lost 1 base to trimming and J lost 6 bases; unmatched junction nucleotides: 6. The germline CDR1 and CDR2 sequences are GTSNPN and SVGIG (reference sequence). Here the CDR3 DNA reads TGTGCCTGGAGTGCAGAACTAGCGCCCAATGAGCAGTTCTTC. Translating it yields CAWSAELAPNEQFF.

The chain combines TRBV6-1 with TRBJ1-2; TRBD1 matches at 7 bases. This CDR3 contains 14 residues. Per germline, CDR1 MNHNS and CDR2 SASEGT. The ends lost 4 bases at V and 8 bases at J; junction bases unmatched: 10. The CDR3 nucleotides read TGTGCCAGCAGTGGCGGGACAGCCCCCTGGGGCTACACCTTC. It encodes CASSGGTAPWGYTF.